These 9 T cell receptor beta chains came from one sample sequenced in a study of blood T cell repertoires in COVID-19. Sequencing was performed with immunoSEQ multiplex PCR; in TCRdb, only in-frame clones are kept and a portion is missing. The sample records 210,000 or so clones, 80% being singletons. Specimen: PBMCs or T cells enriched from blood (not recorded which). Source of these receptors: a man younger than 45 with acute COVID-19.

This clone was observed a handful of times. This sequence joins TRBV18 and TRBJ1-5, with 10 bases matching TRBD1. The trim removed 0 bases at V and 3 bases at J, leaving 2 bases unmatched. CDR1 and CDR2 (germline): KGHSH, LQKENI. The CDR3 is made up of 16 amino acids. CDR3 amino acids: CASSPPGQGFNQPQHF. CDR3 DNA: TGTGCCAGCTCACCACCGGGACAGGGGTTCAATCAGCCCCAGCATTTT.

The gene calls are TRBV5-1 and TRBJ2-7; D is possibly TRBD1 (6 bases). The germline V gene encodes CDR1 SGHRS and CDR2 YFSETQ. V shed 4 bases and J shed 6 bases, with 20 bases lying between them. This CDR3 has 15 residues. CDR3 residues: CASSGTGTKGTEQYF. For the CDR3, the DNA is TGCGCCAGCAGCGGGACCGGGACAAAAGGAACCGAGCAGTACTTC.

The chain recombines TRBV19 with TRBJ2-4; the match to TRBD2 covers 8 bases. The germline V gene has CDR1 LNHDA and CDR2 SQIVND (reference sequence). This CDR3 contains 14 residues. V lost 6 bases and J lost 8; bases outside the gene matches: 9. CDR3: CASRAPGLVDIQYF. For the CDR3, the DNA is TGTGCCAGTAGGGCTCCGGGACTAGTGGACATTCAGTACTTC.

The chain carries TRBV7-9 and TRBJ1-1; D may be TRBD1 (6 bases). The CDR3 loop spans 14 amino acids. V lost 6 bases to trimming and J lost 0 bases, with 11 bases between them. Germline assignment: CDR1 SEHNR and CDR2 FQNEAQ (reference sequence). In DNA, the CDR3 is TGTGCCAGCAGACGAACAGGGTTGAACACTGAAGCTTTCTTT. Translating gives CASRRTGLNTEAFF. The full variable domain, its missing parts supplied by reference TRBV7-9 and TRBJ1-1, is DTGVSQNPRHKITKRGQNVTFRCDPISEHNRLYWYRQTLGQGPEFLTYFQNEAQLEKSRLLSDRFSAERPKGSFSTLEIQRTEQGDSAMYLCASRRTGLNTEAFFGQGTRLTVV.

The chain carries TRBV6-5 and TRBJ2-3; 11 bases line up with TRBD2. Germline trimming cut 4 bases from V and 6 bases from J; bases unmatched to any gene: 3. The CDR3 covers 14 residues. Germline assignment: CDR1 MNHEY and CDR2 SVGAGI. CDR3 coding DNA: TGTGCCAGCAGTTTAGCGGGGGGGTCCGATACGCAGTATTTT. Protein sequence: CASSLAGGSDTQYF.

The V call is TRBV29-1, the J call TRBJ1-2; D gene ambiguous. Germline CDR1 reads SQVTM; CDR2 reads ANQGSEA. The CDR3 loop spans 12 amino acids. Trimming removed 4 bases from V and 8 bases from J, with 14 bases in between. The CDR3, as DNA: TGCAGCGTTGTGTCCGGGATGTGGGGCTACACCTTC. Protein sequence: CSVVSGMWGYTF.

The chain uses TRBV29-1 and TRBJ1-2, with D perhaps TRBD1 (5 bases). Deletions cut 0 bases from V and 4 bases from J, with 12 bases between. Germline V gene data show CDR1 as SQVTM and CDR2 as ANQGSEA. The CDR3 is made up of 14 amino acids. The CDR3 region has the DNA TGCAGCGTTGAAGATCGGGGGGGGTTCTATGGCTACACCTTC. Translation: CSVEDRGGFYGYTF.

This clone was detected only once. The chain combines TRBV19 with TRBJ1-5; 9 bases align to TRBD1. The ends lost 5 bases at V and 1 base at J; junction bases unmatched: 6. The CDR3 is 16 amino acids. The germline V gene encodes CDR1 LNHDA and CDR2 SQIVND (reference sequence). This CDR3 is CASSSWDRASNQPQHF. Written as DNA, the CDR3 is TGTGCCAGTAGTTCCTGGGACAGGGCAAGCAATCAGCCCCAGCATTTT.

The rearrangement links TRBV13 to TRBJ2-5; 16 nucleotides align to TRBD2. The CDR3 consists of 17 residues. V shed 6 bases, J shed 2 bases, and the junction held 6 bases outside the gene matches. The germline V gene has CDR1 PRHDT and CDR2 FYEKMQ (reference sequence). This CDR3 reads CASSSPGLAGGQETQYF. CDR3 in DNA: TGTGCCAGCAGTTCTCCGGGACTAGCGGGGGGGCAAGAGACCCAGTACTTC.